The table lists the clone carrying this T cell receptor beta chain with many counts. This entry belongs to a study of CD8+CD57+ T cells in acquired aplastic anemia. As for the study in general: Average DNA yield from sorted CD4+ and CD8+ cells was about 3 ug.

Sequenced patients had shown CD8+CD57+ cell expansion by flow cytometry. Genomic DNA acted as the template from which TCR beta VDJ combination and CDR3 sequence profiling were carried out. Using its own MiXCR run on the reads, TCRdb lists one record per CDR3 protein. The sample records around 430,000 distinct CDR3 sequences, around a third being singletons. V lost 0 bases, J lost 6 bases, and 10 bases lay in between. Germline values: CDR1 SGDLS, CDR2 YYNGEE. This CDR3 has 14 residues. The rearrangement links TRBV9 to TRBJ1-5, with D maybe TRBD1 (5 bases). Sequencing input: sorted CD4+, CD8+, or CD8+CD57+ T cells (not recorded which) from PBMCs. The sequence was collected from a human donor with aplastic anemia. CDR3 nucleotides: TGTGCCAGCAGCGTAGATGACAGTACTCAGCCCCAGCATTTT. Translating gives CASSVDDSTQPQHF. Complete variable domain (other parts from reference TRBV9 and TRBJ1-5): DSGVTQTPKHLITATGQRVTLRCSPRSGDLSVYWYQQSLDQGLQFLIQYYNGEERAKGNILERFSAQQFPDLHSELNLSSLELGDSALYFCASSVDDSTQPQHFGDGTRLSIL.